The 27 T cell receptor beta chains given below trace back to one sample, sequenced in a study of T cells in Graves' hyperthyroidism and ophthalmopathy. It was RNA transcripts that yielded the amplified TCR beta CDR3 regions. HTBI primers drove first-round RT-PCR of the TCR CDR3. TCRdb ran MiXCR on the multiplex PCR reads and lists one entry per CDR3 protein. This table holds approximately 370,000 distinct CDR3 sequences, approximately 17% found once. The source material was blood. The receptors shown here come from a woman between 25 and 40 years old with Graves' hyperthyroidism that later progressed to Graves' ophthalmopathy.

The chain carries TRBV28 and TRBJ2-7, with TRBD1 matching over 7 bases. Per germline, CDR1 MDHEN and CDR2 SYDVKM. The CDR3 spans 13 residues. Trimming took 3 bases from V and 5 from J; bases not matched to a gene: 4. The CDR3 region has the DNA TGTGCCAGCAGTTTGACAGGGCAGGACGAGCAGTACTTC. This gives the protein CASSLTGQDEQYF.

This clonotype was observed a handful of times. Here the CDR3 DNA reads TGCAGCGTTGAAGGTACCGGGACAGGGCTATATGGCTACACCTTC. Amino acid sequence: CSVEGTGTGLYGYTF. The chain recombines TRBV29-1 with TRBJ1-2; TRBD1 aligns across 9 bases. The V gene's germline CDR1 is SQVTM and CDR2 ANQGSEA. The CDR3 consists of 15 residues. V lost 1 base, J lost 5 bases, and 8 bases stayed unmatched.

This clonotype was seen more than once but under ten times. The V call is TRBV6-5, the J call TRBJ2-2; TRBD1 matches 8 bases. V dropped 0 bases and J dropped 5; count of bases not matched to a gene: 2. Germline V gene data show CDR1 as MNHEY and CDR2 as SVGAGI. CDR3 length: 15 amino acids. In DNA form, the CDR3 reads TGTGCCAGCAGTTACTCGAACAGGGGGACCGGGGAGCTGTTTTTT. Translated, it gives CASSYSNRGTGELFF.

This clonotype was picked up many times. This chain links TRBV29-1 with TRBJ2-3; TRBD1 aligns across 8 bases. In germline, CDR1 is SQVTM, CDR2 ANQGSEA. This CDR3 contains 14 residues. J lost 4 bases, V lost 6 bases, and 9 bases had no gene match. This CDR3 reads CSVATGDWADTQYF. CDR3 nucleotide sequence: TGCAGCGTGGCGACAGGGGATTGGGCAGATACGCAGTATTTT.

There are many counts of this clonotype. The V call is TRBV5-1, the J call TRBJ2-3; tentatively, D is TRBD1 (6 bases). The germline V gene has CDR1 SGHRS and CDR2 YFSETQ. This CDR3 comprises 17 residues. Trimming took off 4 bases at V and 4 bases at J, with 22 bases between the two ends. CDR3 sequence reads: CASSTKSDRALADTQYF. DNA for the CDR3: TGCGCCAGCAGCACCAAATCGGACAGAGCTCTCGCAGATACGCAGTATTTT.

This clonotype came up many times. This chain links TRBV12-3 or TRBV12-4 with TRBJ1-4; no clear D. The CDR3 loop spans 12 amino acids. V was trimmed by 7 bases and J by 6 bases, leaving 9 bases between them. CDR3 in amino acids: CASTRTYEKLFF. CDR3 bases: TGTGCCAGCACCCGAACCTATGAAAAACTGTTTTTT.

This clonotype occurred many times. The genes are TRBV9 and TRBJ1-3, with D unclear. V was shortened by 3 bases and J by 0 bases, with 16 bases between the two germline ends. Germline lookup yields CDR1 SGDLS and CDR2 YYNGEE. This CDR3 has 17 residues. Here the CDR3 reads CASSANPVGNSGNTIYF. For the CDR3, the DNA is TGTGCCAGCAGCGCAAATCCGGTGGGAAACTCTGGAAACACCATATATTTT.

This clonotype was detected many times. The chain links TRBV9 to TRBJ2-3; the match to TRBD2 covers 8 bases. This CDR3 spans 16 amino acids. CDR1 SGDLS and CDR2 YYNGEE come from the germline V gene. Unmatched junction bases numbered 9, after V lost 3 bases and J lost 3 bases. This CDR3 is CASSAISGRTTDTQYF. CDR3 nucleotide sequence: TGTGCCAGCAGCGCCATCAGCGGGAGAACGACAGATACGCAGTATTTT.

This clonotype was counted at least ten times. The chain recombines TRBV19 with TRBJ2-7; either TRBD1 or TRBD2 may fit D (5 bases each). Germline V gene sequence: CDR1 LNHDA, CDR2 SQIVND (reference sequence). Trimming stripped 5 bases from V and 2 bases from J, with 16 bases between. The CDR3 covers 15 residues. CDR3 in amino acids: CASSPPSGGPYEQYF. CDR3 nucleotides: TGTGCCAGTAGTCCGCCCAGTGGGGGACCCTACGAGCAGTACTTC.

This clonotype was counted at least ten times. The rearrangement uses TRBV11-2 and TRBJ2-7; TRBD1 aligns across 8 bases. The CDR3 loop spans 13 amino acids. CDR1 is SGHAT, CDR2 FQNNGV, per germline. Trimming at V came to 3 bases and at J to 4 bases, leaving 2 bases not matched to a gene. The DNA of the CDR3 is TGTGCCAGCAGCTTGACAGGGGTTTACGAGCAGTACTTC. Translated, it gives CASSLTGVYEQYF.

This clonotype showed up many times. The gene calls are TRBV28 and TRBJ1-1, with D possibly being TRBD1 (6 bases). The CDR3 consists of 18 residues. The germline V gene encodes CDR1 MDHEN and CDR2 SYDVKM. The V and J ends lost 0 bases and 2 bases respectively, with 19 bases between them. For the CDR3, the DNA is TGTGCCAGCAGTTTATGGGGGTCACAGGGTTTAGGAAACACTGAAGCTTTCTTT. Protein product: CASSLWGSQGLGNTEAFF. Complete variable domain (other parts from reference TRBV28 and TRBJ1-1): DVKVTQSSRYLVKRTGEKVFLECVQDMDHENMFWYRQDPGLGLRLIYFSYDVKMKEKGDIPEGYSVSREKKERFSLILESASTNQTSMYLCASSLWGSQGLGNTEAFFGQGTRLTVV.

A remark on this clonotype: The CDR3 end shows no conserved phenylalanine or tryptophan, and so a read error is likely. The chain carries TRBV30 and TRBJ1-1; weak D call: TRBD1 (5 bases). Germline V gives CDR1 GTSNPN, CDR2 SVGIG (reference sequence). CDR3 length: 14 residues. V lost 5 bases and J lost 5, with 18 bases in between. CDR3 sequence: CAWWRRQRGTEAFL. The CDR3 coding sequence is TGTGCCTGGTGGAGAAGACAGCGAGGGACTGAAGCTTTCCTT.

This clonotype was counted at least ten times. J is TRBJ1-1 and V is TRBV11-2; D gene unclear. This CDR3 is built from 14 residues. The V and J ends lost 5 bases and 1 base respectively, with 11 bases between them. In germline, CDR1 is SGHAT, CDR2 FQNNGV. The CDR3 loop is CASSEARRNTEAFF. CDR3 nucleotides: TGTGCCAGCAGCGAGGCCAGGAGGAACACTGAAGCTTTCTTT.

Only a few counts were recorded for this clonotype. The chain employs TRBV6-5 and TRBJ1-1; 8 bases are a match to TRBD1. The CDR3 has 17 amino acids. V was clipped by 7 bases and J by 1 base; unmatched bases: 14. Germline loops: CDR1 MNHEY, CDR2 SVGAGI. CDR3: CASTQPPYRGKNTEAFF. The CDR3 nucleotides read TGTGCCAGCACCCAACCCCCCTACAGGGGGAAGAACACTGAAGCTTTCTTT.

This sequence joins TRBV7-2 and TRBJ2-6; D possibly corresponds to TRBD2 (6 bases). V was pared by 5 bases and J by 0 bases, with 8 bases between. The CDR3 runs 15 residues. The V gene's germline CDR1 is SGHTA and CDR2 FQGNSA. The CDR3 region is CASSADYSGANVLTF. CDR3 DNA: TGTGCCAGCAGCGCGGACTACTCTGGGGCCAACGTCCTGACTTTC. Full variable domain (missing parts from reference TRBV7-2 and TRBJ2-6): GAGVSQSPSNKVTEKGKDVELRCDPISGHTALYWYRQSLGQGLEFLIYFQGNSAPDKSGLPSDRFSAERTGGSVSTLTIQRTQQEDSAVYLCASSADYSGANVLTFGAGSRLTVL.

The sample holds many counts of this clonotype. V is TRBV28 and J is TRBJ1-4; D uncertain. Germline CDR1 and CDR2: MDHEN and SYDVKM. V was clipped by 5 bases and J by 5 bases, with 12 bases between them. The CDR3 covers 14 residues. The CDR3 sequence: CASSKDVRNEKLFF. The CDR3 DNA reads as TGTGCCAGCAGTAAGGACGTACGGAATGAAAAACTGTTTTTT.

This clonotype was detected a few times. One end of the junction varies from germline; a read error may be responsible. The CDR3 DNA reads TGTGCCAGCTCACCAACTTGGACAGGCGTCCTCTCCCACGAGCAGTACTTC. Translated, it gives CASSPTWTGVLSHEQYF. The V call is TRBV18, the J call TRBJ2-7, with 7 bases that match TRBD1. Per the germline V gene, CDR1 is KGHSH and CDR2 is LQKENI. The CDR3 spans 17 residues.

V gene TRBV5-4 combines with J gene TRBJ2-4; 10 positions match TRBD2. V lost 0 bases to trimming and J lost 0 bases; unmatched junction nucleotides: 12. CDR1 is SGHNT, CDR2 YYREEE, per germline (reference sequence). The length of the CDR3 is 20 residues. CDR3: CASSLELAGGPTLAKNIQYF. CDR3 nucleotides: TGTGCCAGCAGCTTGGAGTTAGCGGGAGGCCCCACACTAGCCAAAAACATTCAGTACTTC.

This chain joins TRBV27 and TRBJ1-2, with TRBD1 as a possible D gene (5 bases). Germline loops: CDR1 MNHEY, CDR2 SMNVEV (reference sequence). V was pared by 1 base and J by 4 bases, with 10 bases between. CDR3 length equals 14 residues. CDR3 bases: TGTGCCAGCAGTTTATTTAGGGGAGGCTATGGCTACACCTTC. It is translated as CASSLFRGGYGYTF.

This clonotype was picked up many times. The chain links TRBV5-6 to TRBJ2-3; tentatively, D is TRBD2 (6 bases). The CDR3 has 16 amino acids. The V and J ends lost 0 bases and 5 bases respectively, with 16 bases between them. Germline-derived CDR1 and CDR2 are SGHDT and YYEEEE. The CDR3, as DNA: TGTGCCAGCAGCTTGGCGCGGGGAGTTATGAGAGATACGCAGTATTTT. Amino acids: CASSLARGVMRDTQYF.

The rearrangement links TRBV25-1 to TRBJ2-7; perhaps TRBD2 as D (6 bases). CDR1 is MGHDK and CDR2 is SYGVNS in the germline V gene. The CDR3 is 14 amino acids. V lost 6 bases to trimming and J lost 3 bases, with 15 bases between them. The CDR3 loop is CASRSGGFGYEQYF. In nucleotides, the CDR3 is TGTGCCAGCAGGTCTGGAGGGTTCGGCTACGAGCAGTACTTC.

Many counts were recorded for this clonotype. V gene TRBV20-1 combines with J gene TRBJ2-7, with 7 bases aligning to TRBD1. The CDR3 totals 14 residues. With 6 bases clipped from V and 0 bases from J, the junction kept 8 bases outside the gene matches. The germline CDR1 and CDR2 sequences are DFQATT and SNEGSKA (reference sequence). CDR3 bases: TGCAGTGCAACGGACAGGTACAGCTCCTACGAGCAGTACTTC. Translated, it gives CSATDRYSSYEQYF.

This rearrangement joins TRBV20-1 to TRBJ2-7; D is perhaps TRBD1 (5 bases). The CDR3 extends over 16 amino acids. Per the germline V gene, CDR1 is DFQATT and CDR2 is SNEGSKA (reference sequence). Trimming left V 6 bases short and J 3 bases short, with 24 bases between. This CDR3 reads CSAPPAGAQNYYEQYF. Here the CDR3 DNA reads TGCAGTGCACCCCCCGCTGGGGCCCAGAACTACTACGAGCAGTACTTC.

At least ten counts were recorded for this clonotype. The chain combines TRBV7-8 with TRBJ2-3; D is uncertain. Germline CDR1 reads SGHVS; CDR2 reads FQNEAQ. The CDR3 length is 16 residues. V was clipped by 0 bases and J by 0 bases, with 10 bases between them. CDR3 coding DNA: TGTGCCAGCAGCTTAGCGGGCCTCGTTAGCACAGATACGCAGTATTTT. Its protein is CASSLAGLVSTDTQYF.

This sequence joins TRBV19 and TRBJ2-7; D unresolved. V dropped 5 bases and J dropped 1 base, with 12 bases sitting between them. This CDR3 has 14 amino acids. Germline CDR1 is LNHDA and CDR2 is SQIVND (reference sequence). The DNA for the CDR3 is TGTGCCAGTAGTCTCCGGGTTTTTTCCTACGAGCAGTACTTC. Protein: CASSLRVFSYEQYF.

The chain employs TRBV5-4 and TRBJ2-1, with 12 bases that match TRBD2. Germline CDR1 and CDR2: SGHNT and YYREEE (reference sequence). This CDR3 comprises 16 residues. The V segment lost 4 bases and the J segment 8 bases; nucleotides outside the gene matches: 10. This CDR3 is CASSPASGGAPHEQFF. CDR3 DNA sequence: TGTGCCAGCAGCCCCGCTAGCGGGGGGGCCCCCCATGAGCAGTTCTTC.

This clonotype was detected many times. J is TRBJ1-2 and V is TRBV12-3 or TRBV12-4; D gene uncertain. This CDR3 region has 14 residues. V lost 0 bases, J lost 2 bases, and 7 bases lay in between. CDR3 protein: CASSLAPTNYGYTF. The CDR3 DNA reads as TGTGCCAGCAGTTTAGCCCCCACCAACTATGGCTACACCTTC.